This T cell receptor beta chain is drawn from a study of T-cell reconstitution after alpha-beta-depleted transplantation in children. Unique molecular identifiers tagged the TCRbeta library. TCRdb called the PCR reads again in MiXCR, with one record for every CDR3 protein. This table holds about 980,000 distinct CDR3 sequences, about 26% found once. This material consisted of PBMCs, mostly from graft donor cells, taken 360 days after TCRalphabeta/CD19-depleted stem cell transplant. This clonotype was obtained from a boy under two years old who had a stem cell transplant for SCID, so the T cells may come from the graft donor.

The CDR3 DNA follows: TGTGCCAGCAGATATTCCGGATCCCTCTACAATGAGCAGTTCTTC. This encodes CASRYSGSLYNEQFF. V is TRBV7-9 and J is TRBJ2-1; D is ambiguous. Germline V CDR1 and CDR2: SEHNR, FQNEAQ (reference sequence). Deletions cut 6 bases from V and 3 bases from J, with 15 bases between. This CDR3 is built from 15 residues.